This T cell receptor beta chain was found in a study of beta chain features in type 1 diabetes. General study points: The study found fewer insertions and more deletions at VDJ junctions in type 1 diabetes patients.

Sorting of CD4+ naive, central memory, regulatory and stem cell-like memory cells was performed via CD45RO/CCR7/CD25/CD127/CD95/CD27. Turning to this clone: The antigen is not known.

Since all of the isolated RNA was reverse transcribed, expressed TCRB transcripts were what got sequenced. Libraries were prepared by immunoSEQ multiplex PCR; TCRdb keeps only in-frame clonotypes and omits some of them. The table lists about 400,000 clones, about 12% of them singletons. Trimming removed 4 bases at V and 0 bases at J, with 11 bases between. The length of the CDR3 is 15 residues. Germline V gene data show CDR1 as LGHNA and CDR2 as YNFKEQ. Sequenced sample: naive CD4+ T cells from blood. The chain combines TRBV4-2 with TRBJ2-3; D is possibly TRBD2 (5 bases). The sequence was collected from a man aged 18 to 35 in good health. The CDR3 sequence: CASSPPRGSTDTQYF. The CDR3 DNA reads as TGTGCCAGCAGCCCCCCGCGAGGGAGCACAGATACGCAGTATTTT.